The entry that follows covers one T cell receptor (beta chain) sequence. No antigen is known for it. The sample originates from a study of T cell repertoires in cytomegalovirus infection. TCRdb reprocessed the reads via MiXCR and lists one record per CDR3 protein. Of about half a million distinct CDR3 sequences listed, 30% to 40% were seen once; the top ten hold about 17%. The germline CDR1 and CDR2 sequences are LNHDA and SQIVND (reference sequence). The CDR3 has 15 amino acids. The germline V and J ends were trimmed by 4 bases and 4 bases, with 13 bases remaining between them. This material consisted of cultured PBMCs, taken from culture after CMV antigen stimulation. The chain employs TRBV19 and TRBJ1-4; D gene uncertain. This TCR derives from a human donor in good health (CMV status not recorded). Some clones in this sample may be carry-over from other donors' samples. CDR3 loop: CASSRRAPNNEKLFF. DNA for the CDR3: TGTGCCAGTAGTAGGCGGGCGCCGAATAATGAAAAACTGTTTTTT.